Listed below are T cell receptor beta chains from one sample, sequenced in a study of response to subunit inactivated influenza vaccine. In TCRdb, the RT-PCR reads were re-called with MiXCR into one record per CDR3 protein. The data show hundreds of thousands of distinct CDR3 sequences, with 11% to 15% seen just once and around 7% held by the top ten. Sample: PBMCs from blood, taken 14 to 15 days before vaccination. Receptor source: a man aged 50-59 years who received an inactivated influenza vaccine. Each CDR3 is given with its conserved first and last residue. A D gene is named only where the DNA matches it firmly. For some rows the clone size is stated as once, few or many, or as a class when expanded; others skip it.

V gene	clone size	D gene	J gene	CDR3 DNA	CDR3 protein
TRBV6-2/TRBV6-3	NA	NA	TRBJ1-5	TGTGCCAGCAGCAGGGGCTACTATCAGCCCCAGCATTTT	CASSRGYYQPQHF
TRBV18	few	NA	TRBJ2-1	TGTGCCAGCTCGCACCCGGACCCGGGGAGTAATGAGCAGTTCTTC	CASSHPDPGSNEQFF
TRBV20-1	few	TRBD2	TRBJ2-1	TGCAGTGCTAGCGCACCGGGAGGGTCTTACAATGAGCAGTTCTTC	CSASAPGGSYNEQFF
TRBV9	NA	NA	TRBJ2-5	TGTGCCAGCAGCCCCCCGGAGTGGGACTGGAAACAAGAGACCCAGTACTTC	CASSPPEWDWKQETQYF
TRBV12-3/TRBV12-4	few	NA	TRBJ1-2	TGTGCCAGCAGACACACAGTAAACTATGGCTACACCTTC	CASRHTVNYGYTF
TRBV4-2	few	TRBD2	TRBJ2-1	TGTGCCAGCAGCCAAGATAGGGCTGCGGGGGGTTACAATGAGCAGTTCTTC	CASSQDRAAGGYNEQFF
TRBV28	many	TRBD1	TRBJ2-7	TGTGCCAGCAGCTCCCCCGGGACAGGGGCAAACGAGCAGTACTTC	CASSSPGTGANEQYF
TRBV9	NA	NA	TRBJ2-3	TGTGCCAGCAGCGTTGTTTCTTCTCATACGCAGTATTTT	CASSVVSSHTQYF
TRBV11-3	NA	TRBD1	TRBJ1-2	TGTGCCAGCAGCTTTAGTCCGGGACAGGCCGAAATGTATGGCTACACCTTC	CASSFSPGQAEMYGYTF
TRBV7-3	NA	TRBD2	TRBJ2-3	TGTGCCAGCAGCTTAAATTCTGCGGGAGGAGCAGATACGCAGTATTTT	CASSLNSAGGADTQYF
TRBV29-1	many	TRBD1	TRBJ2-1	TGCAGCGTCGGACAGGGGGCAGGGAAGCAGTTCTTC	CSVGQGAGKQFF
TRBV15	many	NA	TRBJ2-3	TGTGCCACCAGCAGAGATTACCGTTCGCCCAGGGATACGCAGTATTTT	CATSRDYRSPRDTQYF
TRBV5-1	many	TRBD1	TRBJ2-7	TGCGCCAGCAGCAAGGACAGGGGTTACGAGCAGTACTTC	CASSKDRGYEQYF
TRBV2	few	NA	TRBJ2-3	TGTGCCAGTACCCTAAAAGATACGCAGTATTTT	CASTLKDTQYF
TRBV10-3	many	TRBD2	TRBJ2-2	TGTGCCACCGTGGGACTAGCGGGGGCCGGCACCCGGGAGCTGTTTTTT	CATVGLAGAGTRELFF
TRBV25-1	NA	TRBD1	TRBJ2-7	TGTGCCAGCAGTGAGAGACAGGGGCGAACCTACGAGCAGTACTTC	CASSERQGRTYEQYF
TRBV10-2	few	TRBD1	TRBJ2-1	TGCGCCAGCAGACTGGACAGGTACAATGAGCAGTTCTTC	CASRLDRYNEQFF
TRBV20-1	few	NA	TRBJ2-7	TGCAGTGCTAAGCGCCCGGATGGGTACGAGCAGTACTTC	CSAKRPDGYEQYF
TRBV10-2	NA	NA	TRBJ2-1	TGCGCCAGCAGTGGAACAGGACCGGGACGGAGTTCTTTCTTC	CASSGTGPGRSSFF
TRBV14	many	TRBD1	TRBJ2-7	TGTGCCAGCAGCGAGTACCGGACAGGGGTTTACGAGCAGTACTTC	CASSEYRTGVYEQYF
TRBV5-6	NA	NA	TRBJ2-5	TGTGCCAGCAGCTTTCGAATTCAGGGCCAAGAGACCCAGTACTTC	CASSFRIQGQETQYF
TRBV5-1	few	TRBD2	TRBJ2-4	TGCGCCAGCAGCCTGAGAGGACTAGCGGGAGGGGCCAAAAACATTCAGTACTTC	CASSLRGLAGGAKNIQYF
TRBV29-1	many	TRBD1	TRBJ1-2	TGCAGCGTCGTGACAGGGCCAGCTAACTATGGCTACACCTTC	CSVVTGPANYGYTF
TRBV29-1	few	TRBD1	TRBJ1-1	TGCAGCGTTGAGAACAGGGGTAAGAACACTGAAGCTTTCTTT	CSVENRGKNTEAFF
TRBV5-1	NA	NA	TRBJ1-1	TGCGCCAGCAGCTTCCAGGTGATGAGTGAAGCTTTCTTT	CASSFQVMSEAFF
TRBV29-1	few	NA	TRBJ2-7	TGCAGCGTCGTACTAGACCCTCCGACTACTGAGCAGTACTTC	CSVVLDPPTTEQYF
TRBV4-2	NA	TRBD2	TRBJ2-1	TGTGCCAGCAGCCAAATGAGCGGGAGGGCCCTCGATGAGCAGTTCTTC	CASSQMSGRALDEQFF
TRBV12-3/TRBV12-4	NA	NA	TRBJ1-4	TGTGCCAGCACCGTGGGAGGGGAAAAACTGTTTTTT	CASTVGGEKLFF
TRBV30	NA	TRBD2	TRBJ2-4	TGTGCCTGTGGGGGGGGGATAGCTGGAAACATTCAGTACTTC	CACGGGIAGNIQYF
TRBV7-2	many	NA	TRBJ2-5	TGTGCCAGCAGCTTTCCAGGGCAAGAGACCCAGTACTTC	CASSFPGQETQYF
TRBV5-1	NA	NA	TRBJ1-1	TGCGCCAGCAGCTTGGTCGTCCGGGGGGGGAACACTGAAGCTTTCTTT	CASSLVVRGGNTEAFF
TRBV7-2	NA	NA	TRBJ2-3	TGTGCCAGCAGCTTACAGGTGATCACAGATACGCAGTATTTT	CASSLQVITDTQYF
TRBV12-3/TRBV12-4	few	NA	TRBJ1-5	TGTGCCAGCAGTTTCTTGGACATCAATCAGCCCCAGCATTTT	CASSFLDINQPQHF
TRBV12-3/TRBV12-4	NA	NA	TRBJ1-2	TGTGCCAGCAGTTTCACAACAGGTTCCTATGGCTACACCTTC	CASSFTTGSYGYTF
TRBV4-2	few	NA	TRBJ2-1	TGTGCCAGCAGCCAAGATGGGCTCGACGGATACAATGAGCAGTTCTTC	CASSQDGLDGYNEQFF
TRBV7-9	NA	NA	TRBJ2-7	TGTGCCAGCAGCTTCACTGGCGGGCGCTCCTACGAGCAGTACTTC	CASSFTGGRSYEQYF
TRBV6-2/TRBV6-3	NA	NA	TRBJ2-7	TGTGCCAGCAGTTACTCGAGGGCCCCCGCCTACGAGCAGTACTTC	CASSYSRAPAYEQYF
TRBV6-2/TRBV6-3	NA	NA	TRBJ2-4	TGTGCCAGCAGTTACAGGGGTGCCAAAAACATTCAGTACTTC	CASSYRGAKNIQYF
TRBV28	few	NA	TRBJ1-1	TGTGCCAGCAGTTTATCGGTTAGGGTTGAAGCTTTCTTT	CASSLSVRVEAFF
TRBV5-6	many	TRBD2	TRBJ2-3	TGTGCCAGCAGCTTTCCCGGGACTAGTAGGAGAGGTGCAGATACGCAGTATTTT	CASSFPGTSRRGADTQYF
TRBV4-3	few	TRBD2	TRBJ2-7	TGCGCCAGCAGCCAGGCCGGGACTAATTCCTACGAGCAGTACTTC	CASSQAGTNSYEQYF